The source of this TCR beta chain is a study of Graves' ophthalmopathy and Graves' hyperthyroidism. Study results and caveats: At around 68% sensitivity and 72.22% specificity, the model predicted progression of the ophthalmopathy.

This clonotype was counted at least ten times. What it recognizes is unknown. RNA transcripts were the source from which TCR beta CDR3 regions were amplified. First-round RT-PCR used HTBI primers; second-round multiplex PCR followed. Using its own MiXCR run on the multiplex PCR reads, TCRdb lists one record per CDR3 protein. Of hundreds of thousands of distinct CDR3 sequences in the sample, 15% are singletons; the top ten hold 5.5% to 8%. The CDR3 is 13 residues long. Germline loops: CDR1 MNHEY, CDR2 SVGAGI. Trimming removed 6 bases from V and 9 bases from J, with 18 bases in between. Researchers turned away patients with other autoimmune diseases, uncontrolled infections, pregnancy or lactation. The PBMCs were taken from around 9 ml of fresh peripheral blood.

The receptor's source is a woman younger than 30 with stable Graves' hyperthyroidism. The specimen was peripheral blood. V gene TRBV6-5 combines with J gene TRBJ2-7; a weak D match, TRBD1 (6 bases). The CDR3 sequence is CASRRDTSQVQYF. CDR3 DNA sequence: TGTGCCAGCAGACGGGACACCTCTCAAGTGCAGTACTTC.